This T cell receptor (beta chain) was documented in a study of blood T cell repertoires in COVID-19. Study context: T cells, B-cell-depleted T cells, or PBMCs supplied cDNA or gDNA.

V was shortened by 4 bases and J by 6 bases, with 14 bases between the two germline ends. The CDR3 has 14 residues. Germline values: CDR1 SGDLS, CDR2 YYNGEE. Original processing notes: By means of reference gene primer amplification, nucleated cell counts were estimated. Libraries were prepared by immunoSEQ multiplex PCR; TCRdb keeps only in-frame clonotypes and omits some of them. The D gene and trimming were derived from the DNA, and the V and J assignments and clone size from that table. The sample holds around 230,000 clones, about 85% seen once. The sequence derives from a man aged 55-75 years who had recovered from COVID-19. The chain carries TRBV9 and TRBJ1-5; D is unresolved. The sequenced sample consisted of peripheral blood. CDR3 DNA sequence: TGTGCCAGCAGCTCAGAGGAGGGAGGTCAGCCCCAGCATTTT. Its translation: CASSSEEGGQPQHF.